This T cell receptor beta chain was captured in a study of blood T cell repertoires in COVID-19. TCRdb's copy holds only in-frame clones and misses some; the assay was immunoSEQ multiplex PCR. The sample gives some 390,000 clones, about 90% of which show up once; 1.5% to 2% is in the top ten. Looked up from germline, CDR1 is SGHVS and CDR2 is FQNEAQ. V trimming: 1 base; J trimming: 7 bases; junction bases outside the gene matches: 8. This CDR3 region has 17 residues. This receptor was taken from a woman in her thirties who had recovered from COVID-19. This chain uses TRBV7-8 with TRBJ2-1, with 12 bases lining up with TRBD2. Sequenced input: PBMCs or T cells enriched from blood (not recorded which). The CDR3 here is CASSLDRLAGGRNEQFF. CDR3 nucleotides: TGTGCCAGCAGCTTAGACCGGCTAGCGGGAGGGAGGAATGAGCAGTTCTTC.